A single sample gave rise to the 12 T cell receptor beta chains below, sequenced in a study of shared T cell receptors in the human thymus. Here immunoSEQ multiplex PCR was the method, and the copy in TCRdb shows in-frame clones only, minus some. Of some 700,000 clones detected, approximately 85% appear once; the ten largest clones hold about 0.011%. The sample also formed part of further work on human thymus T cells.

Sequencing was performed on thymocytes. All receptors come from a girl under three years old with a congenital heart defect.

The rearrangement links TRBV6-5 to TRBJ1-1; a weak D match, TRBD1 (6 bases). Germline loops: CDR1 MNHEY, CDR2 SVGAGI. The V end lost 2 bases, the J end lost 6 bases, and 7 bases lay between the germline ends. This CDR3 has 12 amino acids. CDR3: CASSYKGAEAFF. The CDR3 region has the DNA TGTGCCAGCAGTTACAAGGGGGCTGAAGCTTTCTTT.

The chain links TRBV21-1 to TRBJ1-2; the listed D gene, TRBD1, was not tested against the DNA. TRBV21-1 is a documented pseudogene. This CDR3 has 16 residues. CDR3 nucleotide sequence: TGTGCCAGCAGCACAAGTGGCCTAGTAGACAGGGATGGCTACACCTTC. Translated, it gives CASSTSGLVDRDGYTF.

This clone has only a few counts. This chain joins TRBV27 and TRBJ1-6, with a possible D match to TRBD1 (6 bases). This CDR3 is built from 14 residues. The germline gives CDR1 MNHEY, CDR2 SMNVEV (reference sequence). V was pared by 5 bases and J by 8 bases, with 13 bases between. The CDR3 DNA reads TGTGCCAGCAGTCTCCGACAGGACTATTCACCCCTCCACTTT. Translating it yields CASSLRQDYSPLHF.

The genes are TRBV7-6 and TRBJ2-4; 14 positions match TRBD2. The CDR3 covers 21 residues. J lost 1 base, V lost 2 bases, and 13 bases had no gene match. CDR1 SGHVS and CDR2 FNYEAQ come from the germline V gene. CDR3 nucleotides: TGTGCCAGCAGCTTATTTCGGACTAGCGGGGGGTCCTCCATGGCCAAAAACATTCAGTACTTC. This gives the protein CASSLFRTSGGSSMAKNIQYF.

This chain connects TRBV28 to TRBJ1-5; D gene uncertain. Germline-derived CDR1 and CDR2 are MDHEN and SYDVKM. The CDR3 contains 13 residues. V lost 5 bases and J 9 bases, leaving 14 bases between the germline ends. The chain's CDR3 is CASSPPLRWPQHF. The CDR3 nucleotides are TGTGCCAGCAGTCCACCCCTACGGTGGCCCCAGCATTTT.

The V gene is TRBV19, the J gene TRBJ1-5; D is unresolved. From germline, CDR1 is LNHDA and CDR2 SQIVND (reference sequence). CDR3 length: 18 residues. The V gene lost 2 bases and the J gene lost 0 bases, with 17 bases spanning the gap. The DNA of the CDR3 is TGTGCCAGTAGTATATCCAGGCCCTTCGTTTATAGCAATCAGCCCCAGCATTTT. This gives the protein CASSISRPFVYSNQPQHF.

This clone has a handful of counts. The gene calls are TRBV5-5 and TRBJ2-4, with D maybe TRBD2 (6 bases). Deletions cut 4 bases from V and 3 bases from J, with 26 bases between. Germline assignment: CDR1 SGHKS and CDR2 YYEKEE (reference sequence). There are 19 residues in the CDR3. The CDR3 sequence: CASSNRRLIGGVYKNIQYF. The DNA for the CDR3 is TGTGCCAGCAGCAACCGAAGATTAATCGGGGGAGTTTACAAAAACATTCAGTACTTC. Full variable domain (outside the CDR3, taken from reference TRBV5-5 and TRBJ2-4): DAGVTQSPTHLIKTRGQQVTLRCSPISGHKSVSWYQQVLGQGPQFIFQYYEKEERGRGNFPDRFSARQFPNYSSELNVNALLLGDSALYLCASSNRRLIGGVYKNIQYFGAGTRLSVL.

This chain links TRBV7-8 with TRBJ1-1; no clear D. The CDR3 is made up of 12 amino acids. CDR1 is SGHVS and CDR2 is FQNEAQ in the germline V gene. The ends were cut back, 4 bases at V and 2 bases at J, with 5 bases in the middle. CDR3 bases: TGTGCCAGCAGCTACTACAACACTGAAGCTTTCTTT. Protein product: CASSYYNTEAFF. The complete variable domain, with remaining parts taken from reference TRBV7-8 and TRBJ1-1, reads GAGVSQSPRYKVAKRGQDVALRCDPISGHVSLFWYQQALGQGPEFLTYFQNEAQLDKSGLPSDRFFAERPEGSVSTLKIQRTQQEDSAVYLCASSYYNTEAFFGQGTRLTVV.

The rearrangement links TRBV4-1 to TRBJ2-7, with 9 bases identical to TRBD1. V shed 1 base and J 3 bases; nucleotides not matched to a gene: 4. This CDR3 has 15 residues. The germline gives CDR1 MGHRA, CDR2 YSYEKL. The CDR3 coding sequence is TGCGCCAGCAGCCAAGTGGGGGACAGGGTCTACGAGCAGTACTTC. As protein: CASSQVGDRVYEQYF.

The rearrangement links TRBV7-8 to TRBJ1-6; D gene ambiguous. Germline loops: CDR1 SGHVS, CDR2 FQNEAQ. Trimming pared 0 bases from V and 7 bases from J, leaving 13 bases between. There are 16 residues in the CDR3. CDR3 residues: CASSLAGDRANSPLHF. CDR3 bases: TGTGCCAGCAGCTTAGCGGGAGACCGGGCGAATTCACCCCTCCACTTT.

The V gene is TRBV11-2, the J gene TRBJ2-1; weak D call: TRBD2 (6 bases). CDR3 size: 15 residues. The ends were cut back, 2 bases at V and 5 bases at J, with 13 bases in the middle. Germline values: CDR1 SGHAT, CDR2 FQNNGV. CDR3 residues: CASSLMGGPNNEQFF. The CDR3 DNA reads TGTGCCAGCAGCTTAATGGGGGGACCCAACAATGAGCAGTTCTTC.

The J gene is TRBJ2-3, the V gene TRBV7-9; 10 nucleotides line up with TRBD1. The CDR3 runs 15 residues. CDR1 SEHNR and CDR2 FQNEAQ come from the germline V gene (reference sequence). V lost 8 bases to trimming and J lost 5 bases; unmatched junction nucleotides: 10. The DNA of the CDR3 is TGTGCCAGCCTCCGGGACAGGGGAAGAGGAGATACGCAGTATTTT. The encoded protein is CASLRDRGRGDTQYF.